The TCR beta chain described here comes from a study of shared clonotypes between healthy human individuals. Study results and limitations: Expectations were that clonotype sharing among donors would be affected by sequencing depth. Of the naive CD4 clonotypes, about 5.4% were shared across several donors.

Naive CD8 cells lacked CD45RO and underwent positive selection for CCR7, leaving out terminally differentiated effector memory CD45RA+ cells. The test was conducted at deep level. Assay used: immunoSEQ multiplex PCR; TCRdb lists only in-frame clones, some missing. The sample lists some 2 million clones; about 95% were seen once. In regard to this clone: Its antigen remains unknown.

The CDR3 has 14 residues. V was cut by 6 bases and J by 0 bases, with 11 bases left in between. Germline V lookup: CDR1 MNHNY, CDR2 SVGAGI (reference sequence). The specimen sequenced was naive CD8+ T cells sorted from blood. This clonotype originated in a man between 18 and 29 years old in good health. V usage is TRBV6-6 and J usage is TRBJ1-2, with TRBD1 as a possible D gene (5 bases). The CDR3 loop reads CASSSTDPNYGYTF. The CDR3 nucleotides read TGTGCCAGCAGCTCGACAGATCCTAACTATGGCTACACCTTC.